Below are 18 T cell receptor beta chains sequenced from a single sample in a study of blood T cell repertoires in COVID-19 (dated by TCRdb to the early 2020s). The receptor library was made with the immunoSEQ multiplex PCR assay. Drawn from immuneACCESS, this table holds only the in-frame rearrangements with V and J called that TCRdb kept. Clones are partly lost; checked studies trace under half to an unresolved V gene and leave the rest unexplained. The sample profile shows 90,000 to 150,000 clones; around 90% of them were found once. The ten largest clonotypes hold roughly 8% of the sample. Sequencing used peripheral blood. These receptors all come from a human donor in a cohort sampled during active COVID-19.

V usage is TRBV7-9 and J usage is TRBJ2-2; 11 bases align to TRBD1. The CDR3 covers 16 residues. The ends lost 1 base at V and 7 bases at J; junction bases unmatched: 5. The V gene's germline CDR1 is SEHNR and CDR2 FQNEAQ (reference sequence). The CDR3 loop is CASSLGTGGYDGELFF. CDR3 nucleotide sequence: TGTGCCAGCAGCTTAGGGACAGGGGGCTATGACGGGGAGCTGTTTTTT.

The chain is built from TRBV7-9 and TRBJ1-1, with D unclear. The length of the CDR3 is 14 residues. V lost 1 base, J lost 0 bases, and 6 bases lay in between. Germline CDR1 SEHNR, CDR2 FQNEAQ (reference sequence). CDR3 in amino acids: CASSLDSMNTEAFF. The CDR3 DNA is TGTGCCAGCAGCTTAGACAGTATGAACACTGAAGCTTTCTTT.

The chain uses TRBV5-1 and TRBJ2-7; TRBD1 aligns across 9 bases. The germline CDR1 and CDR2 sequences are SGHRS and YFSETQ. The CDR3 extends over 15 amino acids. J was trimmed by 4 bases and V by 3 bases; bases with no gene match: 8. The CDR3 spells CASSSDGTGPYEQYF. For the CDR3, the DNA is TGCGCCAGCAGCTCGGATGGGACAGGGCCTTACGAGCAGTACTTC.

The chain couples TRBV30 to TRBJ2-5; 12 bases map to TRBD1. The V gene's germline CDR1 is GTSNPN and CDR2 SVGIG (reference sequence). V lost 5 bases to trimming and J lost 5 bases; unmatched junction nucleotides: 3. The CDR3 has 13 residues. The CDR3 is CAWGTGGMETQYF. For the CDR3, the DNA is TGTGCCTGGGGGACAGGGGGCATGGAGACCCAGTACTTC.

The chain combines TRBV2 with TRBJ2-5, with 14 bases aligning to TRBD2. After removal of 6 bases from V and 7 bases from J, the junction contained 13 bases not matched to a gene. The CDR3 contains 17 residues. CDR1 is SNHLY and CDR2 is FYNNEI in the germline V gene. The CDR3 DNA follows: TGTGCCAGCAGCTACACCGGGACTAGCGGGGGCAGTGGGACCCAGTACTTC. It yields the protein CASSYTGTSGGSGTQYF.

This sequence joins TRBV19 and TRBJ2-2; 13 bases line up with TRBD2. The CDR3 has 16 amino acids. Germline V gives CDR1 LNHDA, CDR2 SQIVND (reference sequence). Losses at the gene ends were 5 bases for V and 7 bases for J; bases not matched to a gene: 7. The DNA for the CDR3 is TGTGCCAGTAGTCAAGGACTAGCGGGAGCGGGCGGGGAGCTGTTTTTT. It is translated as CASSQGLAGAGGELFF.

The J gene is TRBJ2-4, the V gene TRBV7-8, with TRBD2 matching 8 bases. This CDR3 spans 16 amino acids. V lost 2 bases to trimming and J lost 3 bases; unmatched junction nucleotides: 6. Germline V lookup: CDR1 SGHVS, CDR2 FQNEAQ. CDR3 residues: CASSLRGTRDKNIQYF. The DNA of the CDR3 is TGTGCCAGCAGCTTAAGAGGGACTAGGGACAAAAACATTCAGTACTTC.

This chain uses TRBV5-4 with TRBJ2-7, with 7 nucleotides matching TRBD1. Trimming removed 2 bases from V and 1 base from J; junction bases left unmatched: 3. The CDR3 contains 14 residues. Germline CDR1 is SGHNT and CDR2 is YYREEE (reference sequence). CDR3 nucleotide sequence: TGTGCCAGCAGCTTTCCGGGACAGTCCTACGAGCAGTACTTC. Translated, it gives CASSFPGQSYEQYF.

CDR3: CASRTQGSYNSPLHF. CDR3 coding DNA: TGTGCCAGCAGGACACAGGGGTCCTATAATTCACCCCTCCACTTT. The chain links TRBV6-5 to TRBJ1-6; 7 bases map to TRBD1. The CDR3 consists of 15 residues. The junction had 3 bases not matched to a gene; V was cut back by 6 bases and J by 1 base. CDR1 and CDR2 from the germline V gene are MNHEY and SVGAGI.

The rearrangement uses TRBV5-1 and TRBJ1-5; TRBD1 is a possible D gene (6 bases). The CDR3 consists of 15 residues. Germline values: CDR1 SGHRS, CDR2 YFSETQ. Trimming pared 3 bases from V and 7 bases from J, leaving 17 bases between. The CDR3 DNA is TGCGCCAGCAGCTGGCCCGGGGGGGCGAGACAGCCCCAGCATTTT. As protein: CASSWPGGARQPQHF.

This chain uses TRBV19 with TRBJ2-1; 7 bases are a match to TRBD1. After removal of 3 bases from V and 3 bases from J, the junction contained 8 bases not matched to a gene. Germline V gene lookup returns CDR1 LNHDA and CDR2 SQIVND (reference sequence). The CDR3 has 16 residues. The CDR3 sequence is CASSIEDRTGYNEQFF. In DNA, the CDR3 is TGTGCCAGTAGTATTGAGGACCGGACAGGCTACAATGAGCAGTTCTTC.

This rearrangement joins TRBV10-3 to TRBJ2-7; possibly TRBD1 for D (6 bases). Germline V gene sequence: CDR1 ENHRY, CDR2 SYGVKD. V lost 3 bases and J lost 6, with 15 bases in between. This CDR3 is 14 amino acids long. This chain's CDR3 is CAISDYRENAEQYF. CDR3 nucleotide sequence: TGTGCCATCAGTGACTACAGGGAGAACGCCGAGCAGTACTTC.

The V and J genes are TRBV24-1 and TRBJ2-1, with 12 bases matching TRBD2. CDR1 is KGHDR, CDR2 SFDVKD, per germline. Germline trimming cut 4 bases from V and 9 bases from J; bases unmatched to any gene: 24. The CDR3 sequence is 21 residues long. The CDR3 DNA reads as TGTGCCACCAGTGACCAAATGGACAGGGGCCAGACTAGCGGGAGTACTCGTGAGCAGTTCTTC. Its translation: CATSDQMDRGQTSGSTREQFF.

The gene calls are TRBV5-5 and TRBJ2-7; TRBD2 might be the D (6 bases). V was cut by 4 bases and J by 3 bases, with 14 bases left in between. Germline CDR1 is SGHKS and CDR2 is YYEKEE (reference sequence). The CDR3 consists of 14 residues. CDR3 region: CASSPRVEGYEQYF. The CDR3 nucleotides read TGTGCCAGCAGCCCACGGGTGGAGGGCTACGAGCAGTACTTC.

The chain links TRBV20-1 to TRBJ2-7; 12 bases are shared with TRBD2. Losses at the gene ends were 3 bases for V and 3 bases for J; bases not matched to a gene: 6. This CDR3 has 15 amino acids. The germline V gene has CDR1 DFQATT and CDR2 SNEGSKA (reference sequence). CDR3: CSASLPGLAGYEQYF. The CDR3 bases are TGCAGTGCTAGTCTTCCGGGACTAGCGGGCTACGAGCAGTACTTC.

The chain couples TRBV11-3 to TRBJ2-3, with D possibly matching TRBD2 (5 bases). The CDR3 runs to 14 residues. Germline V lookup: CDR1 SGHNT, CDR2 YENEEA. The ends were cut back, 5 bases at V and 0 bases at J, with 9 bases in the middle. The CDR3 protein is CASSGGRSTDTQYF. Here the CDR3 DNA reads TGTGCCAGCAGCGGAGGACGTAGCACAGATACGCAGTATTTT.

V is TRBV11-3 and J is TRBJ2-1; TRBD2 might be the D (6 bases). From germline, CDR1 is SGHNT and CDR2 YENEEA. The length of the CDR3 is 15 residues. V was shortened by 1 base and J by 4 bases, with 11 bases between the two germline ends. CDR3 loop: CASSLGAGNYNEQFF. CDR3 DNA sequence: TGTGCCAGCAGCTTAGGGGCGGGGAATTACAATGAGCAGTTCTTC.

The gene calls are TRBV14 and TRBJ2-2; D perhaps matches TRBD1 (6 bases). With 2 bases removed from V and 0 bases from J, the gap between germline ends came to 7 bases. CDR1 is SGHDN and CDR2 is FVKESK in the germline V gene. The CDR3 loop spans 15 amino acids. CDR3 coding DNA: TGTGCCAGCAGCCAAAGGACAGCGAACACCGGGGAGCTGTTTTTT. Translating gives CASSQRTANTGELFF.